This T cell receptor (beta chain) appears in the sequencing data of a study of blood T cell repertoires in COVID-19 (dated by TCRdb to 2020 to 2022). Regarding the complete study: Collaborator samples came from the United States, Italy and Spain and covered acute and convalescent phases of COVID-19. The material from the prospective study consisted of cDNA or gDNA derived from T cells, B-cell-depleted T cells, or PBMCs. Deeply sampled blood TCRbeta repertoires from subjects exposed to, actively infected with, or recovered from COVID-19 were included in the dataset. The repertoires were released in a freely available public database intended as a resource for research on the immune response to SARS-CoV-2. The samples were drawn from two sources: the first 160 participants of the ongoing ImmuneRACE study, and approximately 1,300 subjects contributed by 6 global collaborators. Nearly every sample came with metadata listing a de-identified subject ID, COVID-19 status, age in years and sex. Where available, HLA class I and class II types were obtained from metadata supplied by the sample provider rather than from assay-based typing. The full study reports these points: The quantity of clinical and demographic metadata differed by source and by participant and was supplied without curation.

In Seattle, one collaborating source enrolled patients while the infection was active and tracked those patients longitudinally over the course of disease. Whole blood was collected in K2EDTA tubes by collaborating institutions according to the institutions' own protocols. Collaborator samples were shipped for TCRbeta analysis as frozen whole blood, isolated PBMCs, or DNA extracted from either sample type. TCRbeta CDR3 regions were amplified from genomic DNA using the immunoSEQ Assay, a bias-controlled multiplex PCR. On the study's bioinformatics: Nucleated cell counts per sample were estimated from amplification of reference gene primers within the assay. To quantify the absolute abundance of each unique TCRbeta CDR3 rearrangement, sequence reads were collapsed and filtered. For each sample, productive Simpson clonality was calculated as the square root of Simpson's diversity index across productive rearrangements. TCRdb obtained this table from immuneACCESS and retained in-frame rearrangements with V and J assigned. These tables miss some clones; where compared with another copy, unresolved V genes account for less than half of the shortfall, and the remainder is unexplained. V and J calls and clone size are copied from that table; D and trimming were computed from the DNA. Here the sample has approximately 280,000 clones; 75% to 95% occur a single time. The leading ten clones occupy roughly 7.3% of the sample.

The germline V gene (reference sequence) gives CDR1 as LGHDT and CDR2 as YNNKEL. Relative to germline, V is 4 bases shorter and J is 5 bases shorter, with 17 bases between their ends. The CDR3 holds 15 amino acids from the cysteine to the phenylalanine. Only the CDR3 part of the read is kept: 45 bases, read in frame from the first base. Of note for this clone: This clone's antigen is unknown. The record has no base qualities; no much larger clone is one base away.

The sequence is built from TRBV3-1 (or the pseudogene TRBV3-2) and TRBJ2-5; TRBD2 is a possible D gene, resting on 6 matching bases. The sequence was obtained from a woman younger than 45 with COVID-19, enrolled during active disease. The specimen sequenced was peripheral blood. The nucleotides are TGTGCCAGCAGCCGAGAACGGGGGAGTGGGGAGACCCAGTACTTC. Protein translation: CASSRERGSGETQYF.